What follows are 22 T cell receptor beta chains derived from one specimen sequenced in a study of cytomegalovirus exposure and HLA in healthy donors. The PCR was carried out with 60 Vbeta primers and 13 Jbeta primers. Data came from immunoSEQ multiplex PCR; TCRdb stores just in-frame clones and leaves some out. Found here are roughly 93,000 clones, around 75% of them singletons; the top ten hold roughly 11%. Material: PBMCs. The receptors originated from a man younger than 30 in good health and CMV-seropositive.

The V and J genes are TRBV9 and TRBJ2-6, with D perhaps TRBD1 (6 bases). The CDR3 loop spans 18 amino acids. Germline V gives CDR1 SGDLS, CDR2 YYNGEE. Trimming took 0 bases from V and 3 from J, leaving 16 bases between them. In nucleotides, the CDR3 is TGTGCCAGCAGCGTAGTTGGGCAGGGGTTGAGTGGGGCCAACGTCCTGACTTTC. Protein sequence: CASSVVGQGLSGANVLTF.

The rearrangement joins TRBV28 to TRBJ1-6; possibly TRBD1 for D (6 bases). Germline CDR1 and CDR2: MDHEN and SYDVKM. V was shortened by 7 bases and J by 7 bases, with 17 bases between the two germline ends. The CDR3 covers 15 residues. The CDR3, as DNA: TGTGCCAGCAACGCACCGGGAACAGGGAATTCACCCCTCCACTTT. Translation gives CASNAPGTGNSPLHF.

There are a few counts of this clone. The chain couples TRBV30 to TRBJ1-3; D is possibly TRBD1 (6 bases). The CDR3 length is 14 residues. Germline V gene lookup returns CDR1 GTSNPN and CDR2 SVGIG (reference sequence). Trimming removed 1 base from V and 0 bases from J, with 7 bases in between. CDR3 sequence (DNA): TGTGCCTGGAGTGGGACAGACTCTGGAAACACCATATATTTT. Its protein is CAWSGTDSGNTIYF.

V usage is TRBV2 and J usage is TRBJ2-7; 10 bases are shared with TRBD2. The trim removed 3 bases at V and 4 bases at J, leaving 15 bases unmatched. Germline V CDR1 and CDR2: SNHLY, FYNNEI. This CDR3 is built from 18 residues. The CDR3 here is CASSESPSGGRLMYEQYF. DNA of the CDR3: TGTGCCAGCAGTGAGTCCCCTAGCGGGGGCCGTCTAATGTACGAGCAGTACTTC.

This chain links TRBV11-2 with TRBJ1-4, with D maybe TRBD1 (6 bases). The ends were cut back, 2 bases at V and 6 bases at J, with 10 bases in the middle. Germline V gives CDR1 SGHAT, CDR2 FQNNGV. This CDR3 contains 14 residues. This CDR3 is CASSLMSGDEKLFF. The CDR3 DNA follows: TGTGCCAGCAGCTTAATGTCAGGGGATGAAAAACTGTTTTTT.

In nucleotides, the CDR3 is TGCGCCAGCAGACGACAGGAAAACACTGAAGCTTTCTTT. Protein: CASRRQENTEAFF. The genes are TRBV10-2 and TRBJ1-1; maybe TRBD1 (6 bases). Germline CDR1 and CDR2: WSHSY and SAAADI. Trimming took 6 bases from V and 2 from J, leaving 10 bases between them. The CDR3 has 13 residues.

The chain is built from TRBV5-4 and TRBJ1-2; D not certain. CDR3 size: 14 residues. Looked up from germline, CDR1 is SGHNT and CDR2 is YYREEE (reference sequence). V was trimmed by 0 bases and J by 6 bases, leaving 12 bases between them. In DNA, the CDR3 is TGTGCCAGCAGCTTGGGCCCAGCTAGCGATGGCTACACCTTC. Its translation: CASSLGPASDGYTF.

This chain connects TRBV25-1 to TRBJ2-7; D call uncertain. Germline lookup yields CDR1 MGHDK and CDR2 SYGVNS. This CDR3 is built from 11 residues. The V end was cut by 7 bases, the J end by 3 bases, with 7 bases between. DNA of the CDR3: TGTGCCAGCACCGAGTGCTACGAGCAGTACTTC. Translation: CASTECYEQYF.

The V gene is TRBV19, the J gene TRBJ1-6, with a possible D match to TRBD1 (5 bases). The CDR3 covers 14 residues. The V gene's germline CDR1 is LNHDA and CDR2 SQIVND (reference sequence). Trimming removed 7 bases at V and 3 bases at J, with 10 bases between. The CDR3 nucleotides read TGTGCCAGTACCGGGCAGGGCTATAATTCACCCCTCCACTTT. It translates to CASTGQGYNSPLHF.

The CDR3 DNA reads as TGTGCCAGCAGTGCCACAGGGAACACTGAAGCTTTCTTT. Protein sequence: CASSATGNTEAFF. The chain combines TRBV25-1 with TRBJ1-1; D may be TRBD1 (5 bases). Germline CDR1 MGHDK, CDR2 SYGVNS. V was shortened by 4 bases and J by 1 base, with 7 bases between the two germline ends. The CDR3 runs 13 residues.

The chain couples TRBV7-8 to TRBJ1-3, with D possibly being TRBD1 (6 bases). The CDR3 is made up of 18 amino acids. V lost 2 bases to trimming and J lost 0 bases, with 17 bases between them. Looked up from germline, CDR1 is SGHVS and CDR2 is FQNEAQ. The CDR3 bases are TGTGCCAGCAGCTTAAAACGGATACAGGGTCTCTCTGGAAACACCATATATTTT. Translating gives CASSLKRIQGLSGNTIYF.

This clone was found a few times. As DNA, the CDR3 is TGCGCCAGCAGCCAAGATTTTGAGGGGGCAACTAATGAAAAACTGTTTTTT. Protein sequence: CASSQDFEGATNEKLFF. This chain uses TRBV4-1 with TRBJ1-4, with a tentative D call TRBD1 (6 bases). Germline CDR1 reads MGHRA; CDR2 reads YSYEKL. Trimming took 0 bases from V and 0 from J, leaving 11 bases between them. The CDR3 has 17 amino acids.

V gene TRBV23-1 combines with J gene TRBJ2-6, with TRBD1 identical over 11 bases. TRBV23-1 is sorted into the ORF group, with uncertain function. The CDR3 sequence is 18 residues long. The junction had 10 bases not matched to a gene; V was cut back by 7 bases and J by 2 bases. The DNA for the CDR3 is TGCGCCAGCAAGGTAGGGGGGACAGGGGGAGCTGGGGCCAACGTCCTGACTTTC. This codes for CASKVGGTGGAGANVLTF.

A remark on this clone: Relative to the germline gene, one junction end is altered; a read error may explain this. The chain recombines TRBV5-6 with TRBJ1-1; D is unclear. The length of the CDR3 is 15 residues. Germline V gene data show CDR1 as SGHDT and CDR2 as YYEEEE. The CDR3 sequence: CASIGSRLLGTETFF. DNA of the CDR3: TGTGCCAGCATCGGGAGCAGGTTATTGGGCACTGAAACTTTCTTT.

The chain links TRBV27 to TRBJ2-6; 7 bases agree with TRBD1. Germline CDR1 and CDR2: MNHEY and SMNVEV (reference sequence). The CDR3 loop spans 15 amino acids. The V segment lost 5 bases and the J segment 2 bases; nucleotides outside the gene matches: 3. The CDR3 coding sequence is TGTGCCAGCAGTGTCGACAGGGCTGGGGCCAACGTCCTGACTTTC. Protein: CASSVDRAGANVLTF.

The CDR3 reads CASSFSAAFANYGYTF. Here the CDR3 DNA reads TGTGCCAGCAGTTTTTCTGCGGCCTTCGCTAACTATGGCTACACCTTC. This chain connects TRBV27 to TRBJ1-2, with D hard to call. The CDR3 is made up of 16 amino acids. With 3 bases removed from V and 0 bases from J, the gap between germline ends came to 14 bases. Germline V gene lookup returns CDR1 MNHEY and CDR2 SMNVEV (reference sequence).

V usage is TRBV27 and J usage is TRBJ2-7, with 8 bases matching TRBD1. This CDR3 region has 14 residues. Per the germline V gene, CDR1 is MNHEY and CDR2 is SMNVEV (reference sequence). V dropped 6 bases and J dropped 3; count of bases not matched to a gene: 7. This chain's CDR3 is CASSRQGMGYEQYF. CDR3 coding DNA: TGTGCCAGCAGCAGACAGGGGATGGGCTACGAGCAGTACTTC.

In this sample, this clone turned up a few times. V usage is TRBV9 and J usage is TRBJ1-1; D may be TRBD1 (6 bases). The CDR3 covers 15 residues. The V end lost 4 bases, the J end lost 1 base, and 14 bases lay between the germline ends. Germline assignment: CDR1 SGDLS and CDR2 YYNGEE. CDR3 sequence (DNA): TGTGCCAGCAGCCCCACCGGGACACAGAACACTGAAGCTTTCTTT. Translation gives CASSPTGTQNTEAFF.

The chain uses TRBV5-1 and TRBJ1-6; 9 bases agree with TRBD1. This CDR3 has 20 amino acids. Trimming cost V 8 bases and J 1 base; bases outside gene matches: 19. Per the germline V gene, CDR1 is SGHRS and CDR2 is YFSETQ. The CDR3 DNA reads TGCGCCAGGGGACAGAAGAGGACAGGGGTAAATTGTTCCTATAATTCACCCCTCCACTTT. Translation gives CARGQKRTGVNCSYNSPLHF.

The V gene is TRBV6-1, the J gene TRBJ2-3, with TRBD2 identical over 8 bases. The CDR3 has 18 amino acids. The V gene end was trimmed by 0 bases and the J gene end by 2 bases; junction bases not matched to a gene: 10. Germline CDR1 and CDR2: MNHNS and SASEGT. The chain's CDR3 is CASSEAHLAGGLTDTQYF. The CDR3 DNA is TGTGCCAGCAGTGAAGCGCATCTGGCGGGGGGACTCACAGATACGCAGTATTTT.

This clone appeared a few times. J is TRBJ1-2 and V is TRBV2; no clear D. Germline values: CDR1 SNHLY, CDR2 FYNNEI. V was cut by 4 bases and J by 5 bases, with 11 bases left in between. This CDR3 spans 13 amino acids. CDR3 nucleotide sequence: TGTGCCAGCAGTGTTCAGGCAGAGTATGGCTACACCTTC. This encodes CASSVQAEYGYTF. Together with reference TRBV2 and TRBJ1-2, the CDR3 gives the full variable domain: EPEVTQTPSHQVTQMGQEVILRCVPISNHLYFYWYRQILGQKVEFLVSFYNNEISEKSEIFDDQFSVERPDGSNFTLKIRSTKLEDSAMYFCASSVQAEYGYTFGSGTRLTVV.

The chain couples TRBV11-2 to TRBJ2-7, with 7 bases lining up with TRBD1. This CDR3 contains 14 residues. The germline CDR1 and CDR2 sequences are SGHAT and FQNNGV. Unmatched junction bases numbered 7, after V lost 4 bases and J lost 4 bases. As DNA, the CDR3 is TGTGCCAGCAGCTCGACCGACAGGGTTTACGAGCAGTACTTC. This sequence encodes CASSSTDRVYEQYF.